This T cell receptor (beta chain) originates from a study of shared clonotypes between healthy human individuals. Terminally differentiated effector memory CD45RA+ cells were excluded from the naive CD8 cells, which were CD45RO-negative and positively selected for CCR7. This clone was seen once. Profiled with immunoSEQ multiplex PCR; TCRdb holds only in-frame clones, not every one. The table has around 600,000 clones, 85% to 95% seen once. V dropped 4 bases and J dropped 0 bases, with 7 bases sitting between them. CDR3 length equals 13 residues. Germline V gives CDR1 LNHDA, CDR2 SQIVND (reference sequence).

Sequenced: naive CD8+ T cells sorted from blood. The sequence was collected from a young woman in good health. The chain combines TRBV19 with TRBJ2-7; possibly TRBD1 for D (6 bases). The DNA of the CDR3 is TGTGCCAGTAGTACAGGGGCCTCCTACGAGCAGTACTTC. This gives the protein CASSTGASYEQYF.